This TCR beta chain was identified in a study of Ad26.COV2.S vaccination and SARS-CoV-2 variants. Study background: Ad26.COV2.S given intramuscularly, once or twice 56 days apart. Findings of the study overall: Individuals receiving vaccine had higher spike-specific TCR breadth than placebo recipients did.

Assay used: immunoSEQ multiplex PCR; TCRdb lists only in-frame clones, some missing. The sample lists approximately 460,000 clones, nearly 90% occurring once. This clone has more than one count but fewer than ten. Its antigen is currently unknown. Treatment indicated: roughly 20 received Ad26.COV2.S at low or high dose, single or two shots; 5 received placebo; per-sample allocation not given. Specimen acquisition occurred on day 63 following the initial vaccine or placebo injection. Expression of Wuhan-strain SARS-CoV-2 spike came from the Ad26 vector that formed the vaccine. Trimming removed 4 bases at V and 12 bases at J, with 16 bases between. This CDR3 has 14 residues. CDR1 is LGHDT and CDR2 is YNNKEL in the germline V gene (reference sequence).

The rearrangement joins TRBV3-1 (or the pseudogene TRBV3-2) to TRBJ1-6; TRBD1 might be the D (5 bases). Specimen: peripheral blood, collected in a trial of Ad26.COV2.S vaccine versus placebo. The clonotype originates from a person aged 18-65 years who received the Ad26.COV2.S COVID-19 vaccine or a placebo. The CDR3 spells CASSPGTAWKPLHF. DNA for the CDR3: TGTGCCAGCAGCCCAGGGACGGCCTGGAAACCCCTCCACTTT.